Below are 32 T cell receptor beta chains sequenced from a single sample in a study of shared clonotypes between healthy human individuals. CD8 cells classed as naive were CD45RO-negative and positively selected for CCR7, excluding terminally differentiated effector memory CD45RA+ cells. Method: immunoSEQ multiplex PCR; TCRdb's copy keeps in-frame clones and lacks some. The sample lists about 820,000 clones, about 91% occurring once. Sample: naive CD8+ T cells sorted from blood. All receptors derive from a man aged 30 to 39 in good health.

This chain links TRBV4-1 with TRBJ2-1; a weak D match, TRBD2 (5 bases). This CDR3 is 12 amino acids long. V shed 5 bases and J shed 8 bases, with 10 bases lying between them. CDR1 and CDR2 from the germline V gene are MGHRA and YSYEKL. CDR3 residues: CASSSARDEQFF. CDR3 DNA sequence: TGCGCCAGCAGCTCAGCGAGGGATGAGCAGTTCTTC.

The chain couples TRBV19 to TRBJ2-7; D is possibly TRBD1 or TRBD2 (5 bases each). Trimming shortened V by 5 bases and J by 2 bases, and 16 bases separated the two germline ends. Germline V lookup: CDR1 LNHDA, CDR2 SQIVND (reference sequence). This CDR3 contains 15 residues. CDR3: CASSPTGTVTYEQYF. DNA of the CDR3: TGTGCCAGTAGTCCGACCGGGACCGTTACCTACGAGCAGTACTTC. Combining the CDR3 with reference TRBV19 and TRBJ2-7 gives the whole variable domain DGGITQSPKYLFRKEGQNVTLSCEQNLNHDAMYWYRQDPGQGLRLIYYSQIVNDFQKGDIAEGYSVSREKKESFPLTVTSAQKNPTAFYLCASSPTGTVTYEQYFGPGTRLTVT.

V and J are TRBV7-8 and TRBJ2-1, with D possibly being TRBD2 (5 bases). The CDR3 contains 12 residues. Germline V CDR1 and CDR2: SGHVS, FQNEAQ. Trimming cost V 4 bases and J 10 bases, with 11 bases left between them. This CDR3 is CASSYGLGEQFF. In DNA form, the CDR3 reads TGTGCCAGCAGCTATGGACTCGGCGAGCAGTTCTTC.

This clone was detected only a few times. The chain combines TRBV25-1 with TRBJ1-4; 7 bases are shared with TRBD1. Germline CDR1 reads MGHDK; CDR2 reads SYGVNS. J was trimmed by 7 bases and V by 1 base; bases with no gene match: 6. This CDR3 has 15 amino acids. In DNA, the CDR3 is TGTGCCAGCAGTGAATCTACAGGGGAGGCTGAAAAACTGTTTTTT. Protein product: CASSESTGEAEKLFF.

J is TRBJ1-1 and V is TRBV15, with D possibly being TRBD1 (6 bases). This CDR3 comprises 15 residues. Germline values: CDR1 LNHNV, CDR2 YYDKDF (reference sequence). V shed 1 base and J shed 7 bases, with 16 bases lying between them. In DNA, the CDR3 is TGTGCCACCAGCAGAGTTGGAAGGGGGTGGGTTGAAGCTTTCTTT. Its translation: CATSRVGRGWVEAFF.

This clone occurred once. J is TRBJ2-5 and V is TRBV7-8, with D perhaps TRBD1 (6 bases). In germline, CDR1 is SGHVS, CDR2 FQNEAQ. The CDR3 is 15 amino acids. With 5 bases removed from V and 1 base from J, the gap between germline ends came to 14 bases. CDR3 loop: CASSATRGLQETQYF. The CDR3, as DNA: TGTGCCAGCAGCGCAACCAGGGGTCTCCAAGAGACCCAGTACTTC.

The chain joins TRBV12-5 to TRBJ2-4; possible D gene TRBD2, 6 bases. The germline gives CDR1 LGHNT, CDR2 FRNRAP. The CDR3 has 15 amino acids. V lost 3 bases, J lost 0 bases, and 9 bases lay in between. The CDR3 DNA sequence: TGTGCTAGTGGTTTCTCGGGAGTAGCCAAAAACATTCAGTACTTC. Its translation: CASGFSGVAKNIQYF.

V gene TRBV7-9 combines with J gene TRBJ2-1, with D unresolved. This CDR3 is built from 13 residues. V was cut by 2 bases and J by 10 bases, with 12 bases left in between. Germline CDR1 and CDR2: SEHNR and FQNEAQ (reference sequence). The CDR3 DNA follows: TGTGCCAGCAGCTTACTTTCGAGAAGGGAGCAGTTCTTC. Translated, it gives CASSLLSRREQFF.

As to this clone: This sample includes further DNA sequences coding for the same CDR3. The chain recombines TRBV7-9 with TRBJ2-7; D ambiguous. Trimming left V 2 bases short and J 2 bases short, with 4 bases between. This CDR3 has 12 amino acids. Per germline, CDR1 SEHNR and CDR2 FQNEAQ (reference sequence). The CDR3 region is CASSLSPYEQYF. As DNA, the CDR3 is TGTGCCAGCAGCTTATCTCCCTACGAGCAGTACTTC.

This clone was seen only once. The chain has TRBV30 and TRBJ2-7, with D possibly being TRBD2 (5 bases). Germline V gene data show CDR1 as GTSNPN and CDR2 as SVGIG (reference sequence). This CDR3 is built from 14 residues. V was trimmed by 0 bases and J by 2 bases, leaving 11 bases between them. The CDR3 DNA is TGTGCCTGGAGTGTTTGGGAGAACACCTACGAGCAGTACTTC. This sequence encodes CAWSVWENTYEQYF.

The chain carries TRBV12-2 and TRBJ2-3; the table's D call TRBD2 went unverified against the DNA. TRBV12-2 counts as a pseudogene. The CDR3 has 19 amino acids. CDR3 loop: CASRLDRSGTSGRAHGQYF. In nucleotides, the CDR3 is TGTGCAAGTCGCTTAGACCGTTCGGGGACTAGCGGGAGGGCCCATGGCCAGTATTTT.

This chain links TRBV29-1 with TRBJ2-7; D is uncertain. Trimming removed 0 bases from V and 1 base from J, with 7 bases in between. CDR3 size: 13 residues. The germline V gene has CDR1 SQVTM and CDR2 ANQGSEA. The CDR3 region has the DNA TGCAGCGTTGAAGAAACGTCTTCCTACGAGCAGTACTTC. This codes for CSVEETSSYEQYF.

The chain recombines TRBV15 with TRBJ2-1; 8 bases are a match to TRBD2. Germline CDR1 reads LNHNV; CDR2 reads YYDKDF (reference sequence). Unmatched junction bases numbered 8, after V lost 3 bases and J lost 10 bases. The CDR3 runs 14 residues. CDR3 residues: CATSRPSGSWEQFF. DNA for the CDR3: TGTGCCACCAGCAGGCCGAGCGGGAGTTGGGAGCAGTTCTTC.

The gene calls are TRBV14 and TRBJ2-7, with a possible D match to TRBD1 (6 bases). Germline values: CDR1 SGHDN, CDR2 FVKESK. This CDR3 region has 15 residues. V was shortened by 5 bases and J by 2 bases, with 16 bases between the two germline ends. DNA of the CDR3: TGTGCCAGCAGCGGTAGTGGGGGACAAGCCTACGAGCAGTACTTC. It codes for CASSGSGGQAYEQYF. The full variable domain, its missing parts supplied by reference TRBV14 and TRBJ2-7, is EAGVTQFPSHSVIEKGQTVTLRCDPISGHDNLYWYRRVMGKEIKFLLHFVKESKQDESGMPNNRFLAERTGGTYSTLKVQPAELEDSGVYFCASSGSGGQAYEQYFGPGTRLTVT.

The chain uses TRBV28 and TRBJ1-1; D ambiguous. CDR1 MDHEN and CDR2 SYDVKM come from the germline V gene. The CDR3 runs 14 residues. Trimming removed 5 bases at V and 0 bases at J, with 10 bases between. In nucleotides, the CDR3 is TGTGCCAGCAGTACGGCAGCCATGAACACTGAAGCTTTCTTT. Its protein is CASSTAAMNTEAFF. The full variable domain, its missing parts supplied by reference TRBV28 and TRBJ1-1, is DVKVTQSSRYLVKRTGEKVFLECVQDMDHENMFWYRQDPGLGLRLIYFSYDVKMKEKGDIPEGYSVSREKKERFSLILESASTNQTSMYLCASSTAAMNTEAFFGQGTRLTVV.

This chain links TRBV27 with TRBJ2-2; D call uncertain. The CDR3 contains 13 residues. The V gene lost 6 bases and the J gene lost 2 bases, with 7 bases spanning the gap. The germline V gene has CDR1 MNHEY and CDR2 SMNVEV (reference sequence). CDR3 sequence (DNA): TGTGCCAGCAGCCACCAAAACACCGGGGAGCTGTTTTTT. It specifies CASSHQNTGELFF.

The chain employs TRBV7-9 and TRBJ1-2, with 7 nucleotides matching TRBD1. The CDR3 is 14 amino acids. CDR1 is SEHNR and CDR2 is FQNEAQ in the germline V gene (reference sequence). Germline trimming cut 8 bases from V and 2 bases from J; bases unmatched to any gene: 8. As DNA, the CDR3 is TGTGCCAGCCATGAGACAGGGACGAACTATGGCTACACCTTC. Encoded protein: CASHETGTNYGYTF. Looking up the rest from reference TRBV7-9 and TRBJ1-2 gives the full variable domain: DTGVSQNPRHKITKRGQNVTFRCDPISEHNRLYWYRQTLGQGPEFLTYFQNEAQLEKSRLLSDRFSAERPKGSFSTLEIQRTEQGDSAMYLCASHETGTNYGYTFGSGTRLTVV.

The chain employs TRBV2 and TRBJ2-5; D is perhaps TRBD1 (6 bases). V was cut by 6 bases and J by 5 bases, with 22 bases left in between. The germline gives CDR1 SNHLY, CDR2 FYNNEI. CDR3 size: 16 residues. This CDR3 is CASSEQTGAKLETQYF. The DNA of the CDR3 is TGTGCCAGCAGCGAACAGACAGGAGCCAAATTGGAGACCCAGTACTTC.

The gene calls are TRBV27 and TRBJ2-3, with D possibly called TRBD1 or TRBD2 (6 bases each). The germline V gene encodes CDR1 MNHEY and CDR2 SMNVEV (reference sequence). The CDR3 extends over 18 amino acids. V shed 0 bases and J shed 0 bases, with 16 bases lying between them. The CDR3 bases are TGTGCCAGCAGTTTATCGTCAGGGGCGGGATATAGCACAGATACGCAGTATTTT. Translating gives CASSLSSGAGYSTDTQYF.

The chain recombines TRBV27 with TRBJ2-3; D possibly corresponds to TRBD2 (6 bases). Trimming shortened V by 6 bases and J by 9 bases, and 22 bases separated the two germline ends. The CDR3 consists of 15 residues. The germline V gene has CDR1 MNHEY and CDR2 SMNVEV (reference sequence). The CDR3 sequence is CASSRIRDSIDTQYF. As DNA, the CDR3 is TGTGCCAGCAGCCGAATCCGGGACTCCATCGACACGCAGTATTTT.

The chain uses TRBV28 and TRBJ2-5; 7 bases are a match to TRBD2. The germline gives CDR1 MDHEN, CDR2 SYDVKM. The CDR3 is 20 amino acids. The junction had 23 bases not matched to a gene; V was cut back by 5 bases and J by 2 bases. The CDR3 sequence: CASSPSYRSREWEQQETQYF. The CDR3 DNA sequence: TGTGCCAGCAGTCCCTCCTACCGATCGCGGGAGTGGGAACAGCAAGAGACCCAGTACTTC.

The rearrangement uses TRBV10-3 and TRBJ2-7, with 11 bases aligning to TRBD2. Germline values: CDR1 ENHRY, CDR2 SYGVKD. The trim removed 6 bases at V and 2 bases at J, leaving 6 bases unmatched. This CDR3 contains 15 residues. This CDR3 is CAISLIAGGPYEQYF. Here the CDR3 DNA reads TGTGCCATCAGCCTGATAGCGGGAGGGCCCTACGAGCAGTACTTC.

V is TRBV19 and J is TRBJ2-1, with TRBD2 matching 8 bases. CDR1 and CDR2 from the germline V gene are LNHDA and SQIVND (reference sequence). V shed 11 bases and J 7 bases; nucleotides not matched to a gene: 13. This CDR3 has 14 amino acids. The CDR3 sequence is CASSSGAWGNEQFF. In DNA form, the CDR3 reads TGTGCCTCAAGTAGCGGGGCCTGGGGTAATGAGCAGTTCTTC. Together with reference TRBV19 and TRBJ2-1, the CDR3 gives the full variable domain: DGGITQSPKYLFRKEGQNVTLSCEQNLNHDAMYWYRQDPGQGLRLIYYSQIVNDFQKGDIAEGYSVSREKKESFPLTVTSAQKNPTAFYLCASSSGAWGNEQFFGPGTRLTVL.

The rearrangement joins TRBV4-3 to TRBJ2-2, with D possibly being TRBD1 (5 bases). This CDR3 is built from 13 residues. The V end lost 1 base, the J end lost 5 bases, and 5 bases lay between the germline ends. Germline V lookup: CDR1 LGHNA, CDR2 YSLEER. The CDR3 loop is CASSQGQTGELFF. DNA for the CDR3: TGCGCCAGCAGCCAAGGACAGACCGGGGAGCTGTTTTTT.

The chain joins TRBV7-9 to TRBJ2-7; D is perhaps TRBD2 (5 bases). The CDR3 runs 17 residues. The ends were cut back, 7 bases at V and 0 bases at J, with 22 bases in the middle. The germline gives CDR1 SEHNR, CDR2 FQNEAQ (reference sequence). The CDR3 DNA reads as TGTGCCAGCACCCACCCTGGTTCAGAGGGCCTCTCCTACGAGCAGTACTTC. Amino acid sequence: CASTHPGSEGLSYEQYF.

The rearrangement uses TRBV4-1 and TRBJ1-5, with D unclear. The V end was cut by 5 bases, the J end by 0 bases, with 5 bases between. This CDR3 has 13 amino acids. CDR1 is MGHRA, CDR2 YSYEKL, per germline. CDR3 sequence (DNA): TGCGCCAGCAGCTCCAATAGCAATCAGCCCCAGCATTTT. Amino acid sequence: CASSSNSNQPQHF.

This chain links TRBV4-1 with TRBJ2-7, with 15 positions matching TRBD2. V shed 3 bases and J 7 bases; nucleotides not matched to a gene: 13. This CDR3 has 18 residues. Germline V CDR1 and CDR2: MGHRA, YSYEKL. This chain's CDR3 is CASSHRGTSGRNNLEQYF. CDR3 DNA: TGCGCCAGCAGCCACAGAGGGACTAGCGGGAGGAATAACCTTGAGCAGTACTTC.

This chain uses TRBV29-1 with TRBJ2-2, with D perhaps TRBD2 (6 bases). V lost 5 bases, J lost 5 bases, and 12 bases lay in between. CDR1 and CDR2 (germline): SQVTM, ANQGSEA. The length of the CDR3 is 13 residues. CDR3 in DNA: TGCAGCGTTTTGGACTACCGAACCGGGGAGCTGTTTTTT. This translates into CSVLDYRTGELFF.

V gene TRBV5-4 combines with J gene TRBJ2-3; D ambiguous. Trimming removed 4 bases at V and 4 bases at J, with 16 bases between. Germline V gene sequence: CDR1 SGHNT, CDR2 YYREEE (reference sequence). There are 15 residues in the CDR3. The DNA for the CDR3 is TGTGCCAGCAGCCTCTGGGCCTCATGGGCAGATACGCAGTATTTT. Translated, it gives CASSLWASWADTQYF.

The chain combines TRBV2 with TRBJ1-5, with TRBD1 matching 7 bases. V gave up 7 bases and J gave up 0 bases; unmatched junction bases: 12. This CDR3 has 17 amino acids. Germline V CDR1 and CDR2: SNHLY, FYNNEI. CDR3 loop: CASTYTSDRNSNQPQHF. In DNA, the CDR3 is TGTGCCAGCACCTATACGTCGGACAGGAATAGCAATCAGCCCCAGCATTTT.

The chain uses TRBV7-9 and TRBJ2-3; D is uncertain. Germline CDR1 reads SEHNR; CDR2 reads FQNEAQ (reference sequence). The V end lost 3 bases, the J end lost 6 bases, and 10 bases lay between the germline ends. This CDR3 is 13 amino acids long. CDR3 in amino acids: CASSFLGGDTQYF. CDR3 nucleotide sequence: TGTGCCAGCAGCTTCCTGGGTGGGGATACGCAGTATTTT.

The rearrangement uses TRBV1 and TRBJ1-2; TRBD1, the table's D call, lacks a check against the DNA. TRBV1 is recorded as a pseudogene. The CDR3 length is 18 residues. CDR3 DNA: TGCACCAGCAGCTACAATGATACAGGGGGCGTCGTGAAGTGGGGCTACACCTTC. Amino acids: CTSSYNDTGGVVKWGYTF.